This TCR beta chain comes out of a study of T cells in Graves' hyperthyroidism and ophthalmopathy. It was RNA transcripts that yielded the amplified TCR beta CDR3 regions. A set of HTBI primers served as the primers for a first-round RT-PCR of the TCR CDR3. TCRdb redid the calling of the multiplex PCR reads with MiXCR, one entry per CDR3 protein. Of hundreds of thousands of distinct CDR3 sequences in the sample, just under 45% were seen once. Study results and caveats: Separating ophthalmopathy from stable hyperthyroidism was achieved by a 13 V-J model.

On this clonotype itself: Its antigen is still unknown.

Specimen: peripheral blood or thyroid tissue (not recorded which). The TCR was taken from an adult man with Graves' disease, either hyperthyroidism or ophthalmopathy (not recorded which).

This CDR3 reads CSVAGGLDQPQHF. Written as DNA, the CDR3 is TGCAGCGTTGCAGGGGGACTTGATCAGCCCCAGCATTTT. The V call is TRBV29-1, the J call TRBJ1-5, with 7 bases fitting TRBD1. This CDR3 has 13 amino acids. The germline CDR1 and CDR2 sequences are SQVTM and ANQGSEA. V trimming: 4 bases; J trimming: 5 bases; junction bases outside the gene matches: 5. The full variable domain, completed using reference TRBV29-1 and TRBJ1-5, is SAVISQKPSRDICQRGTSLTIQCQVDSQVTMMFWYRQQPGQSLTLIATANQGSEATYESGFVIDKFPISRPNLTFSTLTVSNMSPEDSSIYLCSVAGGLDQPQHFGDGTRLSIL.